The text below deals with one T cell receptor (beta chain). As yet, its antigen is unknown. TCRdb passed the reads through MiXCR, listing each CDR3 protein once. Among about 320,000 distinct CDR3 sequences listed, over 7.5% were seen once. The data are from a study of T cell repertoires in cytomegalovirus infection. Findings of the study overall: The response measured ex vivo was dominated by TCR beta clonotypes (HLA-C-restricted and CMV-specific).

CDR3 length equals 17 residues. With V trimmed by 4 bases and J by 5 bases, 14 bases remained unmatched. Germline V CDR1 and CDR2: MNHEY, SVGEGT. Sequencing used PBMCs. This receptor was obtained from a human donor in good health (CMV status not recorded). Some clones in this sample may be carry-over from other donors' samples. This rearrangement joins TRBV6-2 or TRBV6-3 to TRBJ2-1; 7 nucleotides line up with TRBD2. The CDR3 here is CASSSPTSAVSHNEQFF. CDR3 in DNA: TGTGCCAGCAGTTCTCCTACTAGCGCCGTGTCCCACAATGAGCAGTTCTTC.